This TCR beta chain came from a study of T cell responses to AZD1222 COVID-19 vaccine. Whole-study findings and limits: Repertoire sampling occurred only after the peak T cell response.

As to this clone: Its matching antigen is unknown.

Clones were read by immunoSEQ multiplex PCR, and TCRdb kept only the in-frame ones, dropping some. The sample includes 120,000 or so clones, around 90% of them seen just once. The CDR3 is 14 amino acids. V lost 3 bases and J 6 bases, leaving 13 bases between the germline ends. Germline V gene sequence: CDR1 SGHDT, CDR2 YYEEEE. V is TRBV5-6 and J is TRBJ1-5; D gene unclear. The source was peripheral blood, collected on day 0 of AZD1222 vaccination. This sequence originates from an adult in good health. The DNA for the CDR3 is TGTGCCAGCAGCTGGGGAACCGGCAGTCAGCCCCAGCATTTT. Its protein product is CASSWGTGSQPQHF.